The source of this TCR beta chain is a study of blood T cell repertoires in COVID-19. Overall study: Nucleic acid was either cDNA or gDNA, and it came from T cells, B-cell-depleted T cells, or PBMCs.

Method: immunoSEQ multiplex PCR; TCRdb's copy keeps in-frame clones and lacks some. Among a few hundred thousand clones, 85% to 90% were seen once, and the ten largest hold 1.2%. V lost 3 bases to trimming and J lost 8 bases, with 13 bases between them. CDR3 size: 13 residues. Looked up from germline, CDR1 is MNHEY and CDR2 is SMNVEV (reference sequence). Categorization into cohorts depended on clinical history that participants reported. This clonotype was sampled from a woman under 30 who had recovered from COVID-19. Sequencing was performed on PBMCs or T cells enriched from blood (not recorded which). The chain has TRBV27 and TRBJ1-2; D perhaps matches TRBD1 (5 bases). For the CDR3, the DNA is TGTGCCAGCAGTTTGGGGACTCACGCGGGCTACACCTTC. Amino acid sequence: CASSLGTHAGYTF.